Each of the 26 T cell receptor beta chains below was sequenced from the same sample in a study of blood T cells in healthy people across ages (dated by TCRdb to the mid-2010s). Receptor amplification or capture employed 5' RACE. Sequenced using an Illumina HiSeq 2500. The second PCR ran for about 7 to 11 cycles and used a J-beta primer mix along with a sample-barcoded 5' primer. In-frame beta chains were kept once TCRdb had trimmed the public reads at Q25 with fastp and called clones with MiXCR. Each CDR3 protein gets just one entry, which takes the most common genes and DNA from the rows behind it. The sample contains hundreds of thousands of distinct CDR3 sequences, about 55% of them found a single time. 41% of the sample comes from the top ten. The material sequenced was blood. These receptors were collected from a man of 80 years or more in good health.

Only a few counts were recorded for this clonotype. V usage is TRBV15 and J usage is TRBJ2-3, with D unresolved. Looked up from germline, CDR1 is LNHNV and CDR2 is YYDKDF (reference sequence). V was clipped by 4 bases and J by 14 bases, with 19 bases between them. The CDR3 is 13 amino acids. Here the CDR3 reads CATSTLSRRYAYF. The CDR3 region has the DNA TGTGCCACCAGCACACTCTCGCGGAGATACGCGTATTTT.

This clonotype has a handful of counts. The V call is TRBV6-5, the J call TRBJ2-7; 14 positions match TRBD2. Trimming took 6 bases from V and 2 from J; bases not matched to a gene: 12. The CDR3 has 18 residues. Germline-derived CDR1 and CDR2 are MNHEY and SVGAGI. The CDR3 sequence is CASSSSGLAGGNPYEQYF. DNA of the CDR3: TGTGCCAGCAGCTCCTCCGGACTAGCGGGAGGCAACCCCTACGAGCAGTACTTC.

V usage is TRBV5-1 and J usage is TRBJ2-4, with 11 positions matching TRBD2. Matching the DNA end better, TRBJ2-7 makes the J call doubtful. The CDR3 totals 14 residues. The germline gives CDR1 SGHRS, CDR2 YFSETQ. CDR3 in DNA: TGCGCCAGCAGCTCCCCCGGGACTAGCGGCGAGCAGTACTTC. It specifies CASSSPGTSGEQYF.

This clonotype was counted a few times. The CDR3 region has the DNA TGCGCCAGCGGGACTTTATACAATGAGCAGTTCTTC. Translated, it gives CASGTLYNEQFF. V is TRBV5-1 and J is TRBJ2-1; possibly TRBD2 for D (6 bases). V gave up 7 bases and J gave up 4 bases, with 9 bases separating them. Germline V lookup: CDR1 SGHRS, CDR2 YFSETQ. The CDR3 length is 12 residues.

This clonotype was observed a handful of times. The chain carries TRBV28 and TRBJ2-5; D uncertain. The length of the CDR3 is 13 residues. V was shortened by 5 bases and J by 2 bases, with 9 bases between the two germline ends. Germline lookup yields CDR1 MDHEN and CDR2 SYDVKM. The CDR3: CASSPQNQETQYF. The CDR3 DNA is TGTGCCAGCAGTCCCCAAAATCAAGAGACCCAGTACTTC.

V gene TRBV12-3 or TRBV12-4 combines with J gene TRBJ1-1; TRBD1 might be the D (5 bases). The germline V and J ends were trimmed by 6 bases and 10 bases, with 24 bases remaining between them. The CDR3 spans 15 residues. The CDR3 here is CASRTGGERVSGAFF. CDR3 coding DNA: TGTGCCAGCAGAACTGGGGGGGAGAGGGTTTCTGGAGCTTTCTTT.

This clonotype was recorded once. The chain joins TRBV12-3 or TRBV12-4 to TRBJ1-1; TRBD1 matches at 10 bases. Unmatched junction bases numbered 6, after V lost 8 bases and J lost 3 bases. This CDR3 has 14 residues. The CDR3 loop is CASRQGAQDTEAFF. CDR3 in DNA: TGTGCCAGCCGACAGGGGGCTCAGGACACTGAAGCTTTCTTT.

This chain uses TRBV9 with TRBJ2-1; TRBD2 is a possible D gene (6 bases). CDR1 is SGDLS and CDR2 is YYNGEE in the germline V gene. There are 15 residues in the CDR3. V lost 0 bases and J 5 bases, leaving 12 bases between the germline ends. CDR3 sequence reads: CASSVATGLNNEQFF. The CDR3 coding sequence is TGTGCCAGCAGCGTAGCTACGGGACTCAACAATGAGCAGTTCTTC.

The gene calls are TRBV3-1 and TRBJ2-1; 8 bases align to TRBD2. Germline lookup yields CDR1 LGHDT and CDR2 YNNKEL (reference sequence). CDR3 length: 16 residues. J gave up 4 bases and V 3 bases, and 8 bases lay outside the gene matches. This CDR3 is CASSHPRLAGYNEQFF. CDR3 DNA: TGTGCCAGCAGCCACCCCCGGCTAGCGGGTTACAATGAGCAGTTCTTC.

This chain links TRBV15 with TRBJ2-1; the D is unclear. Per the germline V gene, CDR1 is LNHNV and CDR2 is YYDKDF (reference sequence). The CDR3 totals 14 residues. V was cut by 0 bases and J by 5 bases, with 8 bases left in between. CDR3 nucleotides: TGTGCCACCAGCAGAGATCGGAAGGACAATGAGCAGTTCTTC. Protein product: CATSRDRKDNEQFF. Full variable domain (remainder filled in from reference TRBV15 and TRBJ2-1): DAMVIQNPRYQVTQFGKPVTLSCSQTLNHNVMYWYQQKSSQAPKLLFHYYDKDFNNEADTPDNFQSRRPNTSFCFLDIRSPGLGDTAMYLCATSRDRKDNEQFFGPGTRLTVL.

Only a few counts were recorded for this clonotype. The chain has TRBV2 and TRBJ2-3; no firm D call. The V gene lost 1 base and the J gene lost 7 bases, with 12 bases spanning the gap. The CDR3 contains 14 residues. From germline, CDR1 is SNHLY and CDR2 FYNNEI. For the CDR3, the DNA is TGTGCCAGCAGTGAAGGGTCCATGCCTAATACGCAGTATTTT. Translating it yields CASSEGSMPNTQYF.

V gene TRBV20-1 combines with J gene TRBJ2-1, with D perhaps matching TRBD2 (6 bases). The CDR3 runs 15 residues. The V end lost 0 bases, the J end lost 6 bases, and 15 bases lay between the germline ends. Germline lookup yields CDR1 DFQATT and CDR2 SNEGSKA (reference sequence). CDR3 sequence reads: CSARESQGLTNEQFF. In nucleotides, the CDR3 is TGCAGTGCTAGAGAATCCCAGGGACTCACCAATGAGCAGTTCTTC.

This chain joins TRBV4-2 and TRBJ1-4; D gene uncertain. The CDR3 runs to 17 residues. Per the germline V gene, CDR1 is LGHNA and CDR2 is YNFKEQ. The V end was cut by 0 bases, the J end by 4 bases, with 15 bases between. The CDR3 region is CASSQDRSAGDNEKLFF. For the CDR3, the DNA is TGTGCCAGCAGCCAAGATCGGTCGGCGGGCGATAATGAAAAACTGTTTTTT.

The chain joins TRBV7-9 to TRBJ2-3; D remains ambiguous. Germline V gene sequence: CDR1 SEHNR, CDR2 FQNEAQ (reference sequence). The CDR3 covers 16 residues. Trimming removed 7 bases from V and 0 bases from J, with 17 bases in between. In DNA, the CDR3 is TGTGCCAGCACCAGACAAGTGGCAGGAAGCACAGATACGCAGTATTTT. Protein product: CASTRQVAGSTDTQYF.

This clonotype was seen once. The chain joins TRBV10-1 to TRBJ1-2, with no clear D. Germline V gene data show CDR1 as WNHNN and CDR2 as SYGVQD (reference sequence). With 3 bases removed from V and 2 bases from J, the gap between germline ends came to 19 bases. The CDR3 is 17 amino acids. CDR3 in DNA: TGCGCCAGCAGTGATGACCCCCAGGAGGCCCTGAACTATGGCTACACCTTC. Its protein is CASSDDPQEALNYGYTF.

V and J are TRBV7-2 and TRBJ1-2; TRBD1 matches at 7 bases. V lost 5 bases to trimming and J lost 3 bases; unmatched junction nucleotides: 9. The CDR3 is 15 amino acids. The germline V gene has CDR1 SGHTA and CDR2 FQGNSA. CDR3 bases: TGTGCCAGCAGCCCACGGGGGCAGGGGGACTATGGCTACACCTTC. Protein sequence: CASSPRGQGDYGYTF.

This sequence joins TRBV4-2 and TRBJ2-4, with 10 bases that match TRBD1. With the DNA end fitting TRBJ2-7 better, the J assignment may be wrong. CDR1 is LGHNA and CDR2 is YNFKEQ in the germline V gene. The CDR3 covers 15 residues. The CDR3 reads CASSHRQGARYEQYF. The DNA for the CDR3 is TGTGCCAGCAGCCACCGACAGGGGGCAAGGTACGAGCAGTACTTC.

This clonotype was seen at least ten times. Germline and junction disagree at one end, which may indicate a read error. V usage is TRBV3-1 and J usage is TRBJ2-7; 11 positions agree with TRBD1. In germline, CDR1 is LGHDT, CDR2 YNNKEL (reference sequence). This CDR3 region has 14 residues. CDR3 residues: CASSQGQGAREQYF. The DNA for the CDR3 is TGTGCCAGCAGTCAAGGACAGGGGGCGAGAGAGCAGTACTTC.

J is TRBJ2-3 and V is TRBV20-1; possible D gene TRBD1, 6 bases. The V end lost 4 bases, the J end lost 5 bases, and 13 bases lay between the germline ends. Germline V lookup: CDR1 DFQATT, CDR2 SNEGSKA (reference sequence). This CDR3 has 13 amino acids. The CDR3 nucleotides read TGCAGTGCTAACCAGGGGTACGGAGATACGCAGTATTTT. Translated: CSANQGYGDTQYF.

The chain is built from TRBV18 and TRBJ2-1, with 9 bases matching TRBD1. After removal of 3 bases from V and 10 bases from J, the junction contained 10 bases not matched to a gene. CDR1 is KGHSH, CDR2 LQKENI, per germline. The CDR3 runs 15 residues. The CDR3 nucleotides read TGTGCCAGCTCACCTGGGACAGGGAGGGTCTACGAGCAGTTCTTC. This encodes CASSPGTGRVYEQFF.

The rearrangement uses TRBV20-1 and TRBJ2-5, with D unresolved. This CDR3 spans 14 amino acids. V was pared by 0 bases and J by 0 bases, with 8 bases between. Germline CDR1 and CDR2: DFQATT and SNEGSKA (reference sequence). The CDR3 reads CSAREKVDQETQYF. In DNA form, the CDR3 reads TGCAGTGCTAGAGAGAAGGTCGACCAAGAGACCCAGTACTTC.

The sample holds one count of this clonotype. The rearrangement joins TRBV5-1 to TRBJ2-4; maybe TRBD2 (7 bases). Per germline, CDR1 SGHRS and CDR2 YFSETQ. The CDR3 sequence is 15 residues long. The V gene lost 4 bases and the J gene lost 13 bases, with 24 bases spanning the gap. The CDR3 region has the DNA TGCGCCAGCAGCGCCTCCTGGGCGGGAGAGGGGGAGCAGTACTTC. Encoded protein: CASSASWAGEGEQYF.

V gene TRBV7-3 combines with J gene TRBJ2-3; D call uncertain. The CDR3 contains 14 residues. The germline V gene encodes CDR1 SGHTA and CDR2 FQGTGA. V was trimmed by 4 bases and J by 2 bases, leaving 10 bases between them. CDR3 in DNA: TGTGCCAGCAGCTCTCGACCTAACACAGATACGCAGTATTTT. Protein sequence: CASSSRPNTDTQYF.

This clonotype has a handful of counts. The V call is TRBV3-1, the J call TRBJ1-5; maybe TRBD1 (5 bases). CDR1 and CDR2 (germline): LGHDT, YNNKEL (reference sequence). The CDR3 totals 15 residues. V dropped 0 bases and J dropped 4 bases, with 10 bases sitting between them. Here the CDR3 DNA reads TGTGCCAGCAGCCAAGATGGGGCCGGTAATCAGCCCCAGCATTTT. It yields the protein CASSQDGAGNQPQHF.

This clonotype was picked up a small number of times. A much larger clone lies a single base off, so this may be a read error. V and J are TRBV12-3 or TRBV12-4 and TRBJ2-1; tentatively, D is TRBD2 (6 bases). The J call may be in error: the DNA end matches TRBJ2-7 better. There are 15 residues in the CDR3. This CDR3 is CASSLVGLTYNEQYF. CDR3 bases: TGTGCCAGCAGTTTAGTGGGACTCACCTACAATGAGCAGTACTTC.

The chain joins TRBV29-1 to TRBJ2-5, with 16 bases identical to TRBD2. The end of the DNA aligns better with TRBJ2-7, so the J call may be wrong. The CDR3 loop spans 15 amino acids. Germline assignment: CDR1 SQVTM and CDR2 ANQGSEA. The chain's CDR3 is CSAQGTSGRAGEQYF. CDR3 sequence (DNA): TGCAGCGCCCAAGGGACTAGCGGGAGGGCCGGCGAGCAGTACTTC.